These 32 T cell receptor beta chains were sequenced from one sample in a study of long-term antiretroviral therapy in people with HIV. Version v3.0 of the immunoSEQ assay was performed at survey level. TCRdb keeps only in-frame clones here, not all; method: immunoSEQ multiplex PCR. The sample lists roughly 38,000 clones, around four fifths occurring once. Sample: unsorted PBMCs, taken 0.3 years after starting antiretroviral therapy. The receptor source for this set is a man aged 18 to 29 with HIV.

The chain uses TRBV10-3 and TRBJ2-7, with 7 bases that match TRBD2. Trimming cost V 2 bases and J 7 bases; bases outside gene matches: 17. This CDR3 has 17 residues. CDR1 is ENHRY, CDR2 SYGVKD, per germline. This CDR3 reads CAISETLIGGGRGEQYF. CDR3 sequence (DNA): TGTGCCATCAGTGAGACGTTGATTGGCGGGGGAAGAGGAGAGCAGTACTTC.

The J gene is TRBJ2-7, the V gene TRBV4-3; 8 nucleotides agree with TRBD1. V lost 0 bases, J lost 6 bases, and 10 bases stayed unmatched. The CDR3 loop spans 16 amino acids. In germline, CDR1 is LGHNA, CDR2 YSLEER. Here the CDR3 reads CASSQDTTGVLFEQYF. Here the CDR3 DNA reads TGCGCCAGCAGCCAAGACACGACAGGGGTACTTTTCGAGCAGTACTTC.

Only a few counts were recorded for this clone. An end of the junction does not agree with germline; a read error may underlie this. The chain employs TRBV6-1 and TRBJ1-4, with D possibly being TRBD1 (5 bases). The germline gives CDR1 MNHNS, CDR2 SASEGT. CDR3 length: 14 residues. DNA of the CDR3: TGTGCCAGCAGTGAGGGACTAGATAATGGAAAACTGTTTTTT. The encoded protein is CASSEGLDNGKLFF.

V is TRBV18 and J is TRBJ2-1; D is unresolved. Per germline, CDR1 KGHSH and CDR2 LQKENI. V lost 3 bases and J lost 4, with 19 bases in between. This CDR3 is 17 amino acids long. CDR3 residues: CASSPTRKGPGYNEQFF. CDR3 in DNA: TGTGCCAGCTCACCGACCCGGAAGGGTCCTGGGTACAATGAGCAGTTCTTC.

The chain uses TRBV7-9 and TRBJ1-4; D might be TRBD1 (6 bases). The CDR3 is 16 residues long. Trimming took 0 bases from V and 4 from J, leaving 12 bases between them. Germline assignment: CDR1 SEHNR and CDR2 FQNEAQ (reference sequence). The CDR3 here is CASSLARTAFNEKLFF. In DNA, the CDR3 is TGTGCCAGCAGCTTAGCCAGGACAGCTTTTAATGAAAAACTGTTTTTT. The full variable domain, completed using reference TRBV7-9 and TRBJ1-4, is DTGVSQNPRHKITKRGQNVTFRCDPISEHNRLYWYRQTLGQGPEFLTYFQNEAQLEKSRLLSDRFSAERPKGSFSTLEIQRTEQGDSAMYLCASSLARTAFNEKLFFGSGTQLSVL.

This clone was recorded a few times. This chain uses TRBV7-9 with TRBJ2-7, with 7 bases that match TRBD1. CDR3 length: 14 residues. CDR1 and CDR2 from the germline V gene are SEHNR and FQNEAQ (reference sequence). V shed 6 bases, J shed 4 bases, and the junction held 9 bases outside the gene matches. This CDR3 is CASRPSSGGYEQYF. Written as DNA, the CDR3 is TGTGCCAGCAGACCCTCCTCAGGGGGTTACGAGCAGTACTTC.

The chain employs TRBV10-3 and TRBJ1-6; TRBD1 agrees at 9 bases. V shed 11 bases and J 5 bases; nucleotides not matched to a gene: 16. Germline values: CDR1 ENHRY, CDR2 SYGVKD. This CDR3 is 17 amino acids long. The CDR3 nucleotides are TGTGCCGCCGCGAACTCGGGGACAGGGATAGATAATTCACCCCTCCACTTT. Its translation: CAAANSGTGIDNSPLHF.

With respect to this clone: Relative to the germline gene, one junction end is altered; a read error may explain this. The chain links TRBV6-1 to TRBJ2-5; TRBD1 might be the D (5 bases). Germline lookup yields CDR1 MNHNS and CDR2 SASEGT. This CDR3 is built from 14 residues. This CDR3 reads CASSEGWSGETQYF. The CDR3 bases are TGTGCCAGCAGCGAAGGGTGGTCAGGGGAGACCCAGTACTTC.

This chain joins TRBV18 and TRBJ1-5; D is ambiguous. The V gene lost 2 bases and the J gene lost 7 bases, with 9 bases spanning the gap. CDR3 size: 13 residues. CDR1 is KGHSH and CDR2 is LQKENI in the germline V gene. CDR3 loop: CASSPSEKQPQHF. The CDR3 DNA is TGTGCCAGCTCACCATCGGAGAAACAGCCCCAGCATTTT.

The V call is TRBV19, the J call TRBJ1-1; TRBD1 matches at 7 bases. Per germline, CDR1 LNHDA and CDR2 SQIVND (reference sequence). The ends lost 1 base at V and 6 bases at J; junction bases unmatched: 8. This CDR3 has 15 residues. The CDR3 here is CASSIGEGALAEAFF. DNA for the CDR3: TGTGCCAGTAGTATAGGGGAGGGGGCGTTGGCTGAAGCTTTCTTT.

The genes are TRBV5-6 and TRBJ2-6; D is possibly TRBD2 (6 bases). The germline V and J ends were trimmed by 4 bases and 15 bases, with 17 bases remaining between them. Germline assignment: CDR1 SGHDT and CDR2 YYEEEE. This CDR3 comprises 13 residues. The CDR3 DNA is TGTGCCAGCAGCCCAGGTGGGGGGTTACGCCTGACTTTC. It is translated as CASSPGGGLRLTF.

This clone has just one count. This sequence joins TRBV29-1 and TRBJ2-7; 9 bases line up with TRBD1. This CDR3 is built from 17 residues. The germline V gene encodes CDR1 SQVTM and CDR2 ANQGSEA. V shed 0 bases and J 7 bases; nucleotides not matched to a gene: 16. CDR3 in amino acids: CSVEDHRQGQGKGEQYF. CDR3 sequence (DNA): TGCAGCGTTGAAGATCATAGGCAGGGACAGGGAAAAGGGGAGCAGTACTTC.

This sequence joins TRBV2 and TRBJ1-2; 9 bases are shared with TRBD1. The CDR3 contains 12 residues. Trimming at V came to 5 bases and at J to 7 bases, leaving 2 bases not matched to a gene. Germline CDR1 is SNHLY and CDR2 is FYNNEI. The CDR3 spells CASSLTGGGYTF. The CDR3 DNA sequence: TGTGCCAGCAGTTTGACAGGGGGTGGCTACACCTTC.

In its sample, this clone was seen a few times. The V gene is TRBV7-9, the J gene TRBJ2-2; no reliable D call. This CDR3 comprises 13 residues. V was clipped by 7 bases and J by 5 bases, with 11 bases between them. Germline lookup yields CDR1 SEHNR and CDR2 FQNEAQ (reference sequence). The DNA of the CDR3 is TGTGCCAGCAACCCCTTGGGGACCGGGGAGCTGTTTTTT. The encoded protein is CASNPLGTGELFF.

This rearrangement joins TRBV27 to TRBJ2-7, with D possibly TRBD2 on 6 matching bases. Trimming cost V 6 bases and J 1 base, with 16 bases left between them. CDR3 length: 15 residues. Germline lookup yields CDR1 MNHEY and CDR2 SMNVEV (reference sequence). Written as DNA, the CDR3 is TGTGCCAGCAGCGATGATATAGGGACTTCCTACGAGCAGTACTTC. Its translation: CASSDDIGTSYEQYF.

The chain has TRBV6-5 and TRBJ1-1, with D possibly being TRBD1 (5 bases). The CDR3 runs 15 residues. The ends were cut back, 2 bases at V and 8 bases at J, with 18 bases in the middle. Germline CDR1 reads MNHEY; CDR2 reads SVGAGI. The CDR3 region has the DNA TGTGCCAGCAGTTACACCGGGGCCCCGACAGACGAAGCTTTCTTT. Translating it yields CASSYTGAPTDEAFF.

V is TRBV6-6 and J is TRBJ2-1; TRBD2 agrees at 8 bases. The CDR3 spans 15 residues. The J segment lost 7 bases and the V segment lost 11 bases, leaving 16 bases of the junction unmatched. Germline V lookup: CDR1 MNHNY, CDR2 SVGAGI (reference sequence). CDR3 DNA sequence: TGTGCCGAGGGTCTAGTAGCGGGGTCGGTAAATGAGCAGTTCTTC. Translation gives CAEGLVAGSVNEQFF.

The chain combines TRBV14 with TRBJ1-4; D remains unclear. CDR3 length equals 15 residues. Deletions cut 4 bases from V and 7 bases from J, with 16 bases between. The germline CDR1 and CDR2 sequences are SGHDN and FVKESK. CDR3 nucleotide sequence: TGTGCCAGCAGCCGAGTTGGTATGATGGGTGAAAAACTGTTTTTT. It is translated as CASSRVGMMGEKLFF.

DNA of the CDR3: TGTGCCAGCAGCCCAGCCGGGACTAGCGGGGGGAACTCCTACGAGCAGTACTTC. It translates to CASSPAGTSGGNSYEQYF. This chain joins TRBV9 and TRBJ2-7; 15 bases match TRBD2. Per germline, CDR1 SGDLS and CDR2 YYNGEE. Trimming took 4 bases from V and 0 from J; bases not matched to a gene: 8. This CDR3 spans 18 amino acids.

J is TRBJ2-2 and V is TRBV9, with 8 bases matching TRBD2. Trimming removed 0 bases from V and 4 bases from J; junction bases left unmatched: 5. Germline V gives CDR1 SGDLS, CDR2 YYNGEE. CDR3 length equals 16 residues. CDR3 residues: CASSVAGTSSTGELFF. DNA for the CDR3: TGTGCCAGCAGCGTAGCCGGGACTAGTAGCACCGGGGAGCTGTTTTTT.

This rearrangement joins TRBV10-2 to TRBJ2-6; 9 nucleotides match TRBD1. J gave up 0 bases and V 5 bases, and 5 bases lay outside the gene matches. Germline-derived CDR1 and CDR2 are WSHSY and SAAADI. The CDR3 loop spans 17 amino acids. The CDR3, as DNA: TGCGCCAGCAGTTCACAGGGGGCGAGCTCTGGGGCCAACGTCCTGACTTTC. It specifies CASSSQGASSGANVLTF.

As DNA, the CDR3 is TGTGCCAGCAGCTTGGGATGGTCGGCCCAAGAGACCCAGTACTTC. This translates into CASSLGWSAQETQYF. The chain links TRBV5-6 to TRBJ2-5; D call uncertain. The CDR3 has 15 residues. Trimming left V 0 bases short and J 1 base short, with 10 bases between. CDR1 is SGHDT, CDR2 YYEEEE, per germline.

The chain employs TRBV2 and TRBJ1-1; no clear D gene. The CDR3 runs 13 residues. CDR1 and CDR2 (germline): SNHLY, FYNNEI. The ends were cut back, 2 bases at V and 3 bases at J, with 7 bases in the middle. The CDR3 loop reads CASSESGDTEAFF. In DNA, the CDR3 is TGTGCCAGCAGTGAATCTGGTGACACTGAAGCTTTCTTT.

The CDR3 DNA follows: TGTGCCAGCAGTTTGGTATGGGGCTATGGCTACACCTTC. Its translation is CASSLVWGYGYTF. The rearrangement uses TRBV28 and TRBJ1-2; D gene ambiguous. CDR1 and CDR2 from the germline V gene are MDHEN and SYDVKM. The length of the CDR3 is 13 residues. V gave up 3 bases and J gave up 4 bases, with 9 bases separating them.

This chain connects TRBV11-2 to TRBJ2-5; 9 bases fit TRBD2. J lost 0 bases, V lost 6 bases, and 14 bases had no gene match. The CDR3 is 18 amino acids. The V gene's germline CDR1 is SGHAT and CDR2 FQNNGV. CDR3 sequence (DNA): TGTGCCAGCAGGACGACTAGCGGAGAACCCTTCTACCAAGAGACCCAGTACTTC. Its translation is CASRTTSGEPFYQETQYF.

CDR3 nucleotides: TGTGCCAGCAGGGCGGGACAGGGAGGCACTGAAGCTTTCTTT. It encodes CASRAGQGGTEAFF. The chain joins TRBV2 to TRBJ1-1, with 9 bases lining up with TRBD1. This CDR3 has 14 amino acids. CDR1 is SNHLY, CDR2 FYNNEI, per germline. V shed 6 bases and J 4 bases; nucleotides not matched to a gene: 6.

The V and J genes are TRBV18 and TRBJ2-1, with D possibly TRBD1 on 8 matching bases. Trimming removed 5 bases at V and 8 bases at J, with 16 bases between. CDR3 length equals 14 residues. The V gene's germline CDR1 is KGHSH and CDR2 LQKENI. The CDR3 coding sequence is TGTGCCAGCTCAGTAAACAGGGGGGGCGATGAGCAGTTCTTC. It encodes CASSVNRGGDEQFF.

V gene TRBV27 combines with J gene TRBJ1-5; D is possibly TRBD1 (5 bases). From germline, CDR1 is MNHEY and CDR2 SMNVEV (reference sequence). This CDR3 region has 16 residues. Trimming pared 6 bases from V and 0 bases from J, leaving 15 bases between. The CDR3 reads CASRFGTKYSNQPQHF. In DNA form, the CDR3 reads TGTGCCAGCAGATTCGGGACCAAGTATAGCAATCAGCCCCAGCATTTT.

This clone was picked up one time. The chain has TRBV2 and TRBJ1-1, with unresolved D. The CDR3 spans 12 residues. Germline CDR1 is SNHLY and CDR2 is FYNNEI. Trimming stripped 10 bases from V and 0 bases from J, with 9 bases between. CDR3: CANPGMNTEAFF. The DNA of the CDR3 is TGTGCCAACCCCGGGATGAACACTGAAGCTTTCTTT.

The chain joins TRBV2 to TRBJ1-3; D is unclear. Trimming took 8 bases from V and 2 from J, leaving 7 bases between them. CDR1 is SNHLY, CDR2 FYNNEI, per germline. The CDR3 covers 12 residues. This CDR3 reads CASQDTGNTIYF. The CDR3 bases are TGTGCCAGCCAGGATACTGGAAACACCATATATTTT. Combining the CDR3 with reference TRBV2 and TRBJ1-3 gives the whole variable domain EPEVTQTPSHQVTQMGQEVILRCVPISNHLYFYWYRQILGQKVEFLVSFYNNEISEKSEIFDDQFSVERPDGSNFTLKIRSTKLEDSAMYFCASQDTGNTIYFGEGSWLTVV.

This rearrangement joins TRBV28 to TRBJ2-5; 7 bases are a match to TRBD2. With 6 bases clipped from V and 5 bases from J, the junction kept 9 bases outside the gene matches. CDR1 MDHEN and CDR2 SYDVKM come from the germline V gene. This CDR3 contains 14 residues. The chain's CDR3 is CASSRAGIGETQYF. As DNA, the CDR3 is TGTGCCAGCAGCCGAGCGGGAATAGGGGAGACCCAGTACTTC.

The chain has TRBV6-5 and TRBJ2-7, with D perhaps matching TRBD1 (5 bases). Germline CDR1 and CDR2: MNHEY and SVGAGI. Trimming removed 7 bases from V and 2 bases from J, with 12 bases in between. The CDR3 covers 13 residues. The CDR3 loop is CASTRTDTYEQYF. The CDR3 region has the DNA TGTGCCAGCACCCGGACGGACACCTACGAGCAGTACTTC.